Shown below are 24 T cell receptor beta chains from a single sample sequenced in a study of T-cell reconstitution after alpha-beta-depleted transplantation in children. TCRbeta library construction was performed incorporating unique molecular identifiers. MiXCR was run by TCRdb on the PCR reads, yielding one entry per CDR3 protein. The sample includes about 690,000 distinct CDR3 sequences, around 17% of them seen just once. The sequencing used PBMCs from the stem cell graft donor, collected from the stem cell graft. The receptors here all came from a human donor who donated a stem cell graft to a child with acute myeloid leukemia.

J is TRBJ2-1 and V is TRBV2; 8 bases align to TRBD1. There are 14 residues in the CDR3. CDR1 is SNHLY and CDR2 is FYNNEI in the germline V gene. With V trimmed by 7 bases and J by 2 bases, 4 bases remained unmatched. The CDR3 reads CASIRTGPYNEQFF. The CDR3 nucleotides are TGTGCCAGCATTCGGACAGGGCCCTACAATGAGCAGTTCTTC.

There are many counts of this clonotype. The chain combines TRBV29-1 with TRBJ2-7, with a weak D call TRBD2 (6 bases). The CDR3 totals 13 residues. Germline lookup yields CDR1 SQVTM and CDR2 ANQGSEA. Trimming took 4 bases from V and 2 from J, leaving 12 bases between them. Here the CDR3 DNA reads TGCAGCGTTGGGGGGGACGGACCCTACGAGCAGTACTTC. This translates into CSVGGDGPYEQYF.

The V and J genes are TRBV12-3 or TRBV12-4 and TRBJ2-1, with D perhaps TRBD1 (6 bases). Trimming shortened V by 6 bases and J by 9 bases, and 9 bases separated the two germline ends. The CDR3 runs to 11 residues. CDR3 nucleotides: TGTGCCAGCAGAACAGGGCTTGAGCAGTTCTTC. Translating gives CASRTGLEQFF.

The sample holds many counts of this clonotype. V usage is TRBV20-1 and J usage is TRBJ2-1; no firm D call. With 3 bases removed from V and 2 bases from J, the gap between germline ends came to 11 bases. Germline CDR1 is DFQATT and CDR2 is SNEGSKA (reference sequence). The CDR3 is made up of 14 amino acids. Written as DNA, the CDR3 is TGCAGTGCTAGGTTCCCTAGGGCCTACAATGAGCAGTTCTTC. Its protein product is CSARFPRAYNEQFF.

This clonotype was counted between two and nine times. The rearrangement uses TRBV7-2 and TRBJ2-7; 9 bases agree with TRBD1. V lost 2 bases, J lost 2 bases, and 10 bases stayed unmatched. This CDR3 spans 17 amino acids. The germline gives CDR1 SGHTA, CDR2 FQGNSA. CDR3 residues: CASSLTAPDRGTYEQYF. The CDR3 nucleotides are TGTGCCAGCAGCTTAACCGCCCCGGACAGGGGCACCTACGAGCAGTACTTC.

The chain combines TRBV6-1 with TRBJ1-6; no reliable D call. The CDR3 extends over 13 amino acids. From germline, CDR1 is MNHNS and CDR2 SASEGT. V was cut by 6 bases and J by 5 bases, with 8 bases left in between. In DNA form, the CDR3 reads TGTGCCAGCAGGGCCCAAGATAATTCACCCCTCCACTTT. This codes for CASRAQDNSPLHF.

This clonotype was recorded at least ten times. The V and J genes are TRBV6-1 and TRBJ2-5; D gene uncertain. The CDR3 totals 14 residues. The V gene's germline CDR1 is MNHNS and CDR2 SASEGT. Between the trimmed V and J ends, which lost 2 bases and 4 bases, there was a span of 11 bases. The CDR3 loop is CASSEWGSLETQYF. In DNA form, the CDR3 reads TGTGCCAGCAGTGAATGGGGAAGTTTAGAGACCCAGTACTTC.

The gene calls are TRBV5-6 and TRBJ2-7; a possible D gene is TRBD1 (6 bases). The germline V and J ends were trimmed by 2 bases and 1 base, with 13 bases remaining between them. The germline V gene encodes CDR1 SGHDT and CDR2 YYEEEE. The CDR3 is made up of 15 amino acids. The CDR3 region is CASSLLGQNSYEQYF. For the CDR3, the DNA is TGTGCCAGCAGCTTACTAGGACAGAATTCCTACGAGCAGTACTTC.

This clonotype was seen at least ten times. This chain uses TRBV12-3 or TRBV12-4 with TRBJ2-7; D not certain. V lost 1 base and J 4 bases, leaving 8 bases between the germline ends. The CDR3 runs 13 residues. CDR3 DNA sequence: TGTGCCAGCAGTTTAGAGGTTCGGTACGAGCAGTACTTC. This codes for CASSLEVRYEQYF.

This clonotype occurred many times. The V call is TRBV15, the J call TRBJ1-5; TRBD1 might be the D (5 bases). The CDR3 consists of 20 residues. Germline CDR1 reads LNHNV; CDR2 reads YYDKDF (reference sequence). The ends were cut back, 3 bases at V and 0 bases at J, with 24 bases in the middle. CDR3 protein: CATSSSRQGWGKDSNQPQHF. In DNA form, the CDR3 reads TGTGCCACCAGCAGCTCTCGGCAGGGTTGGGGCAAGGATAGCAATCAGCCCCAGCATTTT.

The sample holds many counts of this clonotype. The chain couples TRBV20-1 to TRBJ2-3; maybe TRBD2 (5 bases). The CDR3 totals 14 residues. Germline V gives CDR1 DFQATT, CDR2 SNEGSKA (reference sequence). V was shortened by 2 bases and J by 2 bases, with 11 bases between the two germline ends. Here the CDR3 DNA reads TGCAGTGCTAGACTAGGGAGTCTCACAGATACGCAGTATTTT. Its translation: CSARLGSLTDTQYF.

This clonotype was detected only a few times. This chain links TRBV15 with TRBJ1-5; TRBD1 aligns across 10 bases. Germline loops: CDR1 LNHNV, CDR2 YYDKDF (reference sequence). The CDR3 runs 16 residues. Trimming cost V 5 bases and J 4 bases; bases outside gene matches: 8. Written as DNA, the CDR3 is TGTGCCACCAGCGCTTCCCCGGGACAGGGGAATCAGCCCCAGCATTTT. Translated, it gives CATSASPGQGNQPQHF.

The V and J genes are TRBV6-1 and TRBJ2-7; 10 bases are shared with TRBD2. The germline V gene has CDR1 MNHNS and CDR2 SASEGT. The CDR3 totals 15 residues. V lost 1 base and J lost 5; bases outside the gene matches: 5. The CDR3 spells CASSEGASGGDEQYF. CDR3 bases: TGTGCCAGCAGTGAAGGAGCTAGCGGGGGAGACGAGCAGTACTTC.

This clonotype occurred many times. The chain has TRBV5-6 and TRBJ1-6; D is uncertain. Germline CDR1 SGHDT, CDR2 YYEEEE. CDR3 length: 15 amino acids. V was trimmed by 1 base and J by 7 bases, leaving 12 bases between them. CDR3 in DNA: TGTGCCAGCAGCTTGTTGACAAGGGCAAATTCACCCCTCCACTTT. It yields the protein CASSLLTRANSPLHF.

The CDR3 bases are TGTGCCAGCAGACCAAGTTCCTACAGGGGCGAAAGCTCCTACGAGCAGTACTTC. Residues: CASRPSSYRGESSYEQYF. This chain joins TRBV6-1 and TRBJ2-7; 7 bases align to TRBD1. The CDR3 runs 18 residues. CDR1 is MNHNS, CDR2 SASEGT, per germline. With V trimmed by 6 bases and J by 0 bases, 17 bases remained unmatched.

The chain employs TRBV5-6 and TRBJ1-2; perhaps TRBD1 as D (6 bases). This CDR3 spans 15 amino acids. The V gene lost 6 bases and the J gene lost 0 bases, with 15 bases spanning the gap. Germline V CDR1 and CDR2: SGHDT, YYEEEE. CDR3 in DNA: TGTGCCAGCACCCTCTCAGGGGACACTAACTATGGCTACACCTTC. Translating it yields CASTLSGDTNYGYTF.

In its sample, this clonotype was seen many times. The chain joins TRBV5-6 to TRBJ2-3, with D uncertain. V was shortened by 3 bases and J by 0 bases, with 14 bases between the two germline ends. The CDR3 has 16 amino acids. Germline V lookup: CDR1 SGHDT, CDR2 YYEEEE. The CDR3 is CASSYPDGPSTDTQYF. As DNA, the CDR3 is TGTGCCAGCAGCTACCCGGACGGACCTAGCACAGATACGCAGTATTTT.

This clonotype showed up many times. The chain links TRBV6-5 to TRBJ2-7, with 7 bases matching TRBD1. Looked up from germline, CDR1 is MNHEY and CDR2 is SVGAGI. The CDR3 is made up of 17 amino acids. Germline trimming cut 0 bases from V and 4 bases from J; bases unmatched to any gene: 12. The CDR3 DNA reads as TGTGCCAGCAGTTACTCGAGGTATCCACAGGGGCGATACGAGCAGTACTTC. Amino acid sequence: CASSYSRYPQGRYEQYF.

This clonotype was seen a few times. V usage is TRBV7-9 and J usage is TRBJ1-1; 7 nucleotides match TRBD1. The CDR3 is made up of 12 amino acids. Germline CDR1 reads SEHNR; CDR2 reads FQNEAQ (reference sequence). V shed 5 bases and J 5 bases; nucleotides not matched to a gene: 2. CDR3 region: CASSQGQTEAFF. Written as DNA, the CDR3 is TGTGCCAGCAGCCAGGGACAGACTGAAGCTTTCTTT. Filled out from reference TRBV7-9 and TRBJ1-1, the complete variable domain reads DTGVSQNPRHKITKRGQNVTFRCDPISEHNRLYWYRQTLGQGPEFLTYFQNEAQLEKSRLLSDRFSAERPKGSFSTLEIQRTEQGDSAMYLCASSQGQTEAFFGQGTRLTVV.

This rearrangement joins TRBV7-9 to TRBJ1-1; 9 nucleotides line up with TRBD1. The V and J ends lost 1 base and 4 bases, in that order; junction bases with no gene match: 7. The CDR3 contains 16 residues. Germline V gene sequence: CDR1 SEHNR, CDR2 FQNEAQ (reference sequence). CDR3 loop: CASSLGRGTGPTEAFF. DNA for the CDR3: TGTGCCAGCAGCTTAGGCCGTGGGACAGGGCCCACTGAAGCTTTCTTT. Filled out from reference TRBV7-9 and TRBJ1-1, the complete variable domain reads DTGVSQNPRHKITKRGQNVTFRCDPISEHNRLYWYRQTLGQGPEFLTYFQNEAQLEKSRLLSDRFSAERPKGSFSTLEIQRTEQGDSAMYLCASSLGRGTGPTEAFFGQGTRLTVV.

This clonotype was seen many times. The chain uses TRBV20-1 and TRBJ2-7, with unresolved D. The germline gives CDR1 DFQATT, CDR2 SNEGSKA (reference sequence). The CDR3 has 11 residues. The V gene lost 5 bases and the J gene lost 2 bases, with 7 bases spanning the gap. CDR3 amino acids: CSAPPPYEQYV. The DNA for the CDR3 is TGCAGTGCTCCCCCCCCCTACGAGCAGTACGTC.

This clonotype was seen only a few times. The chain uses TRBV29-1 and TRBJ2-1; no reliable D call. V gave up 3 bases and J gave up 0 bases, with 18 bases separating them. The CDR3 consists of 17 residues. The V gene's germline CDR1 is SQVTM and CDR2 ANQGSEA. CDR3 amino acids: CSVDWGNEKSSYNEQFF. DNA for the CDR3: TGCAGCGTTGATTGGGGAAACGAAAAGAGCTCCTACAATGAGCAGTTCTTC.

The chain uses TRBV11-2 and TRBJ1-2; D might be TRBD1 (6 bases). The germline V and J ends were trimmed by 0 bases and 5 bases, with 16 bases remaining between them. CDR1 and CDR2 from the germline V gene are SGHAT and FQNNGV. This CDR3 contains 16 residues. CDR3 amino acids: CASSLDQGGRKYGYTF. CDR3 DNA sequence: TGTGCCAGCAGCTTAGACCAAGGGGGGCGGAAATATGGCTACACCTTC.

The chain recombines TRBV20-1 with TRBJ2-1, with D tentatively TRBD2 (5 bases). Germline values: CDR1 DFQATT, CDR2 SNEGSKA (reference sequence). Trimming shortened V by 7 bases and J by 3 bases, and 19 bases separated the two germline ends. CDR3 length equals 15 residues. CDR3 sequence (DNA): TGCAGTGGCATATCTAGCCCCAGCTTCTACAATGAGCAGTTCTTC. This translates into CSGISSPSFYNEQFF.